The 30 T cell receptor beta chains presented below share a single source sample, sequenced in a study of shared clonotypes between healthy human individuals. It was CD45RO-negative cells, positively selected for CCR7, that made up naive CD8 cells, with terminally differentiated effector memory CD45RA+ cells excluded. Repertoires were generated with immunoSEQ multiplex PCR, while TCRdb's copy carries only in-frame clones and drops some. The sample consists of around 1.9 million clones, about 92% of them appearing once. Sequenced material: naive CD8+ T cells from PBMCs. These receptors came from a young man in good health. Some clones in this sample may be carry-over from other donors' samples.

The rearrangement links TRBV13 to TRBJ1-4; maybe TRBD1 (5 bases). CDR1 and CDR2 from the germline V gene are PRHDT and FYEKMQ (reference sequence). Trimming cost V 3 bases and J 4 bases, with 9 bases left between them. CDR3 size: 14 residues. The CDR3 DNA sequence: TGTGCCAGCAGCTTGGGACGTAATAATGAAAAACTGTTTTTT. It specifies CASSLGRNNEKLFF.

The rearrangement uses TRBV27 and TRBJ2-1, with 7 nucleotides matching TRBD2. Germline-derived CDR1 and CDR2 are MNHEY and SMNVEV (reference sequence). This CDR3 has 16 residues. V lost 4 bases and J lost 8; bases outside the gene matches: 14. CDR3 sequence reads: CASSSGGPIAAYEQFF. In nucleotides, the CDR3 is TGTGCCAGCAGTTCGGGGGGACCCATAGCGGCCTATGAGCAGTTCTTC.

This sequence joins TRBV16 and TRBJ1-2; D unresolved. CDR1 and CDR2 (germline): KGHSY, FQNENV. V was pared by 2 bases and J by 3 bases, with 10 bases between. The CDR3 contains 14 residues. This chain's CDR3 is CASSQGRADYGYTF. The CDR3 nucleotides are TGTGCCAGCAGCCAAGGGCGGGCGGACTATGGCTACACCTTC.

The chain couples TRBV27 to TRBJ2-2; 12 positions agree with TRBD2. The ends lost 5 bases at V and 5 bases at J; junction bases unmatched: 12. The germline V gene has CDR1 MNHEY and CDR2 SMNVEV (reference sequence). The CDR3 consists of 18 residues. The CDR3 DNA reads as TGTGCCAGCAGTCTCGTCCTAGCGGGAGGGCCTGGGACCGGGGAGCTGTTTTTT. It translates to CASSLVLAGGPGTGELFF.

As for this clone: Other DNA sequences from this sample encode an identical CDR3 as well. V gene TRBV7-9 combines with J gene TRBJ2-7; D might be TRBD1 or TRBD2, each matching 5 bases. The germline V and J ends were trimmed by 4 bases and 5 bases, with 9 bases remaining between them. The CDR3 totals 12 residues. Germline assignment: CDR1 SEHNR and CDR2 FQNEAQ (reference sequence). CDR3 region: CASSSGANEQYF. CDR3 sequence (DNA): TGTGCCAGCAGCTCCGGGGCCAACGAGCAGTACTTC.

J is TRBJ2-7 and V is TRBV20-1; no definite D call. Trimming pared 3 bases from V and 7 bases from J, leaving 10 bases between. The germline V gene encodes CDR1 DFQATT and CDR2 SNEGSKA (reference sequence). The CDR3 covers 11 residues. CDR3 nucleotides: TGCAGTGCTAGGGCAGGCCAGGAGCAGTACTTC. It yields the protein CSARAGQEQYF.

The J gene is TRBJ1-4, the V gene TRBV27; 11 bases align to TRBD1. The CDR3 is 17 residues long. Germline loops: CDR1 MNHEY, CDR2 SMNVEV (reference sequence). J lost 4 bases, V lost 7 bases, and 11 bases had no gene match. CDR3 nucleotide sequence: TGTGCCAGCACCACCGGACAGGGGGCGGTTTTTAATGAAAAACTGTTTTTT. It encodes CASTTGQGAVFNEKLFF.

This sequence joins TRBV27 and TRBJ2-7, with a possible D match to TRBD2 (5 bases). There are 13 residues in the CDR3. The ends were cut back, 5 bases at V and 3 bases at J, with 11 bases in the middle. Germline V gene data show CDR1 as MNHEY and CDR2 as SMNVEV (reference sequence). The CDR3 loop reads CASSHSRDYEQYF. The CDR3, as DNA: TGTGCCAGCAGTCATTCACGGGACTACGAGCAGTACTTC.

The rearrangement uses TRBV9 and TRBJ2-2; the match to TRBD2 covers 8 bases. CDR3 length: 16 amino acids. V shed 4 bases and J 7 bases; nucleotides not matched to a gene: 12. The V gene's germline CDR1 is SGDLS and CDR2 YYNGEE. The CDR3 DNA follows: TGTGCCAGCAGCCCAAGCGGGAGTCGGGGGATCGGGGAGCTGTTTTTT. Translation gives CASSPSGSRGIGELFF.

Concerning this clone: Other nucleotide sequences from this sample produce the same CDR3. The genes are TRBV27 and TRBJ2-1, with D possibly matching TRBD1 (6 bases). Germline CDR1 is MNHEY and CDR2 is SMNVEV (reference sequence). The CDR3 loop spans 14 amino acids. V lost 5 bases, J lost 3 bases, and 11 bases lay in between. The CDR3 loop is CASSPGTYYNEQFF. In nucleotides, the CDR3 is TGTGCCAGCAGTCCCGGGACATACTACAATGAGCAGTTCTTC.

The V and J genes are TRBV14 and TRBJ2-3; D is unresolved. Trimming left V 4 bases short and J 0 bases short, with 14 bases between. The CDR3 length is 16 residues. CDR1 and CDR2 from the germline V gene are SGHDN and FVKESK. The CDR3 DNA is TGTGCCAGCAGCCCGTACACAGAGCCTAGCACAGATACGCAGTATTTT. This codes for CASSPYTEPSTDTQYF.

This chain joins TRBV4-3 and TRBJ1-5; D not resolved. V was shortened by 4 bases and J by 0 bases, with 10 bases between the two germline ends. Per germline, CDR1 LGHNA and CDR2 YSLEER. The CDR3 runs to 15 residues. CDR3 sequence (DNA): TGCGCCAGCAGCCCTATCCTGAATAGCAATCAGCCCCAGCATTTT. Protein product: CASSPILNSNQPQHF.

J is TRBJ2-2 and V is TRBV4-2, with 10 bases matching TRBD2. The V gene end was trimmed by 11 bases and the J gene end by 6 bases; junction bases not matched to a gene: 15. Germline V gives CDR1 LGHNA, CDR2 YNFKEQ. This CDR3 contains 16 residues. The CDR3 DNA reads as TGTGCCTCCGGGGGAGCTACTAGCGGGATAGCCGGGGAGCTGTTTTTT. It codes for CASGGATSGIAGELFF.

The chain combines TRBV19 with TRBJ2-7, with a weak D call TRBD2 (5 bases). Deletions cut 6 bases from V and 2 bases from J, with 14 bases between. CDR1 and CDR2 (germline): LNHDA, SQIVND (reference sequence). The CDR3 runs to 14 residues. In DNA form, the CDR3 reads TGTGCCAGTAGGCCGGGATTCTCTACCTACGAGCAGTACTTC. Amino acids: CASRPGFSTYEQYF.

The chain joins TRBV28 to TRBJ1-5; the D is unclear. The germline V and J ends were trimmed by 9 bases and 2 bases, with 14 bases remaining between them. The germline V gene encodes CDR1 MDHEN and CDR2 SYDVKM. The CDR3 loop spans 14 amino acids. The CDR3 protein is CASSPSIRNQPQHF. CDR3 DNA sequence: TGTGCCAGTAGCCCTTCGATCCGCAATCAGCCCCAGCATTTT.

As to this clone: Other DNA sequences in this sample translate to the same CDR3. V usage is TRBV19 and J usage is TRBJ2-7; TRBD2 agrees at 8 bases. The CDR3 spans 13 residues. From germline, CDR1 is LNHDA and CDR2 SQIVND (reference sequence). Losses at the gene ends were 6 bases for V and 3 bases for J; bases not matched to a gene: 4. CDR3 region: CASSTGTSYEQYF. CDR3 bases: TGTGCCAGTAGCACAGGGACTAGCTACGAGCAGTACTTC.

The rearrangement links TRBV5-1 to TRBJ2-7; a weak D match, TRBD1 (6 bases). Germline loops: CDR1 SGHRS, CDR2 YFSETQ. With 2 bases removed from V and 1 base from J, the gap between germline ends came to 16 bases. CDR3 size: 16 residues. CDR3 region: CASSLSHRVQSYEQYF. CDR3 sequence (DNA): TGCGCCAGCAGCTTATCTCACAGGGTGCAATCCTACGAGCAGTACTTC.

The gene calls are TRBV30 and TRBJ2-1; 11 bases line up with TRBD2. V lost 0 bases and J lost 5; bases outside the gene matches: 12. The CDR3 spans 18 residues. Per the germline V gene, CDR1 is GTSNPN and CDR2 is SVGIG (reference sequence). Here the CDR3 reads CAWSVEWASGRPNNEQFF. In DNA form, the CDR3 reads TGTGCCTGGAGTGTAGAATGGGCTAGCGGGAGGCCTAACAATGAGCAGTTCTTC. The full variable domain, rest sourced from reference TRBV30 and TRBJ2-1, is SQTIHQWPATLVQPVGSPLSLECTVEGTSNPNLYWYRQAAGRGLQLLFYSVGIGQISSEVPQNLSASRPQDRQFILSSKKLLLSDSGFYLCAWSVEWASGRPNNEQFFGPGTRLTVL.

This rearrangement joins TRBV5-4 to TRBJ2-6; 8 bases are a match to TRBD1. V lost 0 bases, J lost 0 bases, and 5 bases stayed unmatched. The CDR3 is 18 residues long. Germline CDR1 reads SGHNT; CDR2 reads YYREEE (reference sequence). CDR3 protein: CASSLDGTGSSGANVLTF. The CDR3 DNA reads as TGTGCCAGCAGCTTGGACGGGACAGGTAGCTCTGGGGCCAACGTCCTGACTTTC.

In its sample, this clone was seen once. The chain joins TRBV18 to TRBJ2-1; 7 nucleotides agree with TRBD2. CDR3 length: 18 residues. Germline assignment: CDR1 KGHSH and CDR2 LQKENI. Trimming took 3 bases from V and 6 from J; bases not matched to a gene: 17. For the CDR3, the DNA is TGTGCCAGCTCACCTCTCAAGGGAGCGGGATATATTATCAATGAGCAGTTCTTC. Protein: CASSPLKGAGYIINEQFF.

The gene calls are TRBV27 and TRBJ2-3; 8 nucleotides match TRBD2. V lost 5 bases to trimming and J lost 4 bases; unmatched junction nucleotides: 8. The CDR3 is 15 amino acids. CDR1 MNHEY and CDR2 SMNVEV come from the germline V gene (reference sequence). The CDR3 loop is CASSTTGGSPDTQYF. CDR3 DNA: TGTGCCAGCAGTACAACGGGAGGGAGCCCAGATACGCAGTATTTT.

The rearrangement links TRBV15 to TRBJ2-2; D is ambiguous. V was shortened by 2 bases and J by 1 base, with 5 bases between the two germline ends. Germline CDR1 is LNHNV and CDR2 is YYDKDF (reference sequence). This CDR3 spans 14 amino acids. The CDR3 DNA follows: TGTGCCACCAGCAGAACAAGGAACACCGGGGAGCTGTTTTTT. Encoded protein: CATSRTRNTGELFF.

A single count supports this clone. The V call is TRBV7-9, the J call TRBJ2-5; D perhaps matches TRBD2 (6 bases). The length of the CDR3 is 18 residues. Germline CDR1 and CDR2: SEHNR and FQNEAQ (reference sequence). Between the trimmed V and J ends, which lost 5 bases and 5 bases, there was a span of 27 bases. This chain's CDR3 is CASSRGLLGRAVGETQYF. CDR3 DNA sequence: TGTGCCAGCAGCAGGGGACTTCTCGGGAGAGCGGTCGGCGAGACCCAGTACTTC.

The chain has TRBV10-1 and TRBJ2-1, with TRBD2 as a possible D gene (6 bases). Between the trimmed V and J ends, which lost 5 bases and 0 bases, there was a span of 14 bases. This CDR3 has 16 amino acids. Germline V CDR1 and CDR2: WNHNN, SYGVQD (reference sequence). The DNA for the CDR3 is TGCGCCAGCAGTTCTTTGACCGGGAGCTCCTACAATGAGCAGTTCTTC. Amino acid sequence: CASSSLTGSSYNEQFF.

V is TRBV7-9 and J is TRBJ1-1; the D is unclear. Germline-derived CDR1 and CDR2 are SEHNR and FQNEAQ (reference sequence). The CDR3 covers 16 residues. V lost 1 base and J lost 2, with 14 bases in between. The CDR3 sequence is CASSLGDMAINTEAFF. The CDR3 DNA is TGTGCCAGCAGCTTAGGCGACATGGCGATAAACACTGAAGCTTTCTTT.

The chain is built from TRBV7-9 and TRBJ2-2, with D perhaps assigned TRBD1 or TRBD2 (5 bases each). Trimming left V 5 bases short and J 5 bases short, with 15 bases between. Germline V lookup: CDR1 SEHNR, CDR2 FQNEAQ (reference sequence). This CDR3 contains 15 residues. CDR3 in DNA: TGTGCCAGCAGCCCGGACGCGAGGGGAACCGGGGAGCTGTTTTTT. Its protein is CASSPDARGTGELFF.

The V call is TRBV27, the J call TRBJ1-5, with D unresolved. CDR1 MNHEY and CDR2 SMNVEV come from the germline V gene (reference sequence). The CDR3 covers 14 residues. V gave up 6 bases and J gave up 7 bases, with 16 bases separating them. CDR3 residues: CASSPMPSFQPQHF. The CDR3 DNA reads as TGTGCCAGCAGCCCTATGCCCTCATTCCAGCCCCAGCATTTT.

The CDR3 sequence: CASRNGLALNEQYF. Here the CDR3 DNA reads TGTGCCAGCAGAAATGGACTAGCTTTGAACGAGCAGTACTTC. The rearrangement links TRBV7-6 to TRBJ2-7, with 8 bases fitting TRBD2. V shed 6 bases and J 5 bases; nucleotides not matched to a gene: 9. The V gene's germline CDR1 is SGHVS and CDR2 FNYEAQ. The CDR3 has 14 residues. Supplemented by reference TRBV7-6 and TRBJ2-7, the full variable domain reads GAGVSQSPRYKVTKRGQDVALRCDPISGHVSLYWYRQALGQGPEFLTYFNYEAQQDKSGLPNDRFSAERPEGSISTLTIQRTEQRDSAMYRCASRNGLALNEQYFGPGTRLTVT.

This chain joins TRBV27 and TRBJ2-7, with 8 bases lining up with TRBD2. J was trimmed by 2 bases and V by 3 bases; bases with no gene match: 6. Germline CDR1 reads MNHEY; CDR2 reads SMNVEV (reference sequence). This CDR3 spans 15 amino acids. In DNA form, the CDR3 reads TGTGCCAGCAGTTTCTTTGGGACTAGTCCCTACGAGCAGTACTTC. Protein: CASSFFGTSPYEQYF.

With regard to this clone: The same CDR3 also results from other DNA sequences found in this sample. J is TRBJ1-3 and V is TRBV10-3; D gene unclear. The CDR3 loop spans 14 amino acids. Trimming pared 3 bases from V and 0 bases from J, leaving 6 bases between. Germline V CDR1 and CDR2: ENHRY, SYGVKD. The CDR3 nucleotides are TGTGCCATCAGTGACCGAGACTCTGGAAACACCATATATTTT. This translates into CAISDRDSGNTIYF.